Following are 22 T cell receptor beta chains from one sample sequenced in a study of blood T cell repertoires in COVID-19. TCRdb keeps only in-frame clones here, not all; method: immunoSEQ multiplex PCR. The profile covers hundreds of thousands of clones, with 89% appearing a single time and 1% to 1.5% taken by the ten largest. The sample comprised peripheral blood. These TCRs come from a man aged 40-49 years with acute or convalescent COVID-19.

This sequence joins TRBV19 and TRBJ1-5; D may be TRBD1 (6 bases). Germline CDR1 reads LNHDA; CDR2 reads SQIVND (reference sequence). V was shortened by 5 bases and J by 7 bases, with 21 bases between the two germline ends. This CDR3 contains 16 residues. CDR3 sequence reads: CASSSPSQGSRQPQHF. The CDR3 nucleotides are TGTGCCAGTAGTTCCCCGTCACAGGGAAGTAGGCAGCCCCAGCATTTT.

This chain connects TRBV5-1 to TRBJ2-1, with TRBD2 as a possible D gene (6 bases). The germline V gene encodes CDR1 SGHRS and CDR2 YFSETQ. The CDR3 extends over 13 amino acids. V dropped 9 bases and J dropped 7 bases, with 17 bases sitting between them. CDR3 in amino acids: CATRTIPGNEQFF. CDR3 coding DNA: TGCGCCACCCGGACTATCCCAGGAAATGAGCAGTTCTTC.

The chain combines TRBV4-3 with TRBJ1-3, with 7 bases identical to TRBD1. Trimming took 0 bases from V and 0 from J; bases not matched to a gene: 8. CDR3 length: 18 residues. Germline-derived CDR1 and CDR2 are LGHNA and YSLEER. The DNA for the CDR3 is TGCGCCAGCAGCCAAGATGTAGGGGGCGTCCGCTCTGGAAACACCATATATTTT. It translates to CASSQDVGGVRSGNTIYF.

The CDR3 loop reads CASSYTAENTEAFF. CDR3 DNA: TGTGCCAGCAGTTACACCGCGGAGAACACTGAAGCTTTCTTT. This chain uses TRBV6-5 with TRBJ1-1; D is ambiguous. The CDR3 covers 14 residues. Germline V gene lookup returns CDR1 MNHEY and CDR2 SVGAGI. Trimming left V 2 bases short and J 1 base short, with 8 bases between.

This clone came up once. The CDR3 nucleotides are TGCGCCAGCAGGCCAGCGGGACCCACCGGGGAGCTGTTTTTT. Its translation: CASRPAGPTGELFF. The rearrangement uses TRBV5-1 and TRBJ2-2; 7 nucleotides agree with TRBD2. After removal of 5 bases from V and 4 bases from J, the junction contained 5 bases not matched to a gene. Per germline, CDR1 SGHRS and CDR2 YFSETQ. This CDR3 has 14 residues.

The chain combines TRBV2 with TRBJ1-1; D uncertain. V lost 10 bases and J 0 bases, leaving 18 bases between the germline ends. CDR1 and CDR2 from the germline V gene are SNHLY and FYNNEI. The CDR3 has 15 residues. The DNA for the CDR3 is TGTGCCACCCACCTCGATCCAGGTATGAACACTGAAGCTTTCTTT. Its translation is CATHLDPGMNTEAFF.

The chain couples TRBV28 to TRBJ1-5, with D possibly TRBD1 on 6 matching bases. The CDR3 totals 14 residues. Germline loops: CDR1 MDHEN, CDR2 SYDVKM. Trimming took off 6 bases at V and 3 bases at J, with 12 bases between the two ends. The CDR3 DNA is TGTGCCAGCAGGTTGACAGGTTACAATCAGCCCCAGCATTTT. Translated: CASRLTGYNQPQHF.

The rearrangement uses TRBV7-3 and TRBJ1-1; D not certain. V shed 2 bases and J shed 1 base, with 17 bases lying between them. This CDR3 contains 17 residues. Germline V gene sequence: CDR1 SGHTA, CDR2 FQGTGA. The CDR3 nucleotides read TGTGCCAGCAGCTTATTCGTCGGAGGCCAAACGAACACTGAAGCTTTCTTT. It yields the protein CASSLFVGGQTNTEAFF.

This chain connects TRBV5-4 to TRBJ1-6, with 7 nucleotides matching TRBD1. Looked up from germline, CDR1 is SGHNT and CDR2 is YYREEE (reference sequence). CDR3 size: 16 residues. Unmatched junction bases numbered 9, after V lost 4 bases and J lost 5 bases. CDR3 bases: TGTGCCAGCAGCCCAAGACAGGGAGGTAATAATTCACCCCTCCACTTT. It yields the protein CASSPRQGGNNSPLHF.

J is TRBJ2-2 and V is TRBV7-9; 8 bases align to TRBD2. V shed 2 bases and J 3 bases; nucleotides not matched to a gene: 11. The germline gives CDR1 SEHNR, CDR2 FQNEAQ (reference sequence). The CDR3 has 18 amino acids. The CDR3 region has the DNA TGTGCCAGCAGCTTACCGGGACTAGATTATCGTCACACCGGGGAGCTGTTTTTT. Amino acid sequence: CASSLPGLDYRHTGELFF.

This clone was found a few times. The chain has TRBV10-3 and TRBJ1-6; D may be TRBD1 (6 bases). The CDR3 length is 15 residues. V was clipped by 2 bases and J by 8 bases, with 13 bases between them. From germline, CDR1 is ENHRY and CDR2 SYGVKD. CDR3 in DNA: TGTGCCATCAGTGAGGGCAGGGGAAAGGATTCACCCCTCCACTTT. The encoded protein is CAISEGRGKDSPLHF.

V usage is TRBV5-1 and J usage is TRBJ1-1, with D unclear. CDR1 is SGHRS, CDR2 YFSETQ, per germline. The CDR3 covers 14 residues. Between the trimmed V and J ends, which lost 2 bases and 2 bases, there was a span of 10 bases. The DNA for the CDR3 is TGCGCCAGCAGCTTAGGCAGCGCTAACACTGAAGCTTTCTTT. Its translation: CASSLGSANTEAFF.

This clone was detected only once. V and J are TRBV5-6 and TRBJ2-1; D unresolved. This CDR3 region has 15 residues. V lost 2 bases and J lost 7, with 16 bases in between. Germline lookup yields CDR1 SGHDT and CDR2 YYEEEE. This CDR3 reads CASSFQLRGGNEQFF. The CDR3 region has the DNA TGTGCCAGCAGCTTTCAATTGCGAGGTGGGAATGAGCAGTTCTTC.

J is TRBJ1-2 and V is TRBV7-2; unclear D gene. The CDR3 runs 13 residues. In germline, CDR1 is SGHTA, CDR2 FQGNSA. Deletions cut 9 bases from V and 0 bases from J, with 11 bases between. CDR3 sequence: CASKTPSNYGYTF. CDR3 nucleotides: TGTGCCAGTAAGACACCTTCTAACTATGGCTACACCTTC.

The gene calls are TRBV7-3 and TRBJ2-3; tentatively, D is TRBD1 (6 bases). With 1 base removed from V and 3 bases from J, the gap between germline ends came to 8 bases. Germline values: CDR1 SGHTA, CDR2 FQGTGA. CDR3 length equals 14 residues. The CDR3 loop reads CASSLMGATDTQYF. Written as DNA, the CDR3 is TGTGCCAGCAGCTTAATGGGGGCGACAGATACGCAGTATTTT.

The rearrangement uses TRBV4-1 and TRBJ1-2, with TRBD1 as a possible D gene (5 bases). With 5 bases removed from V and 0 bases from J, the gap between germline ends came to 25 bases. The CDR3 is 19 residues long. CDR1 MGHRA and CDR2 YSYEKL come from the germline V gene. CDR3 protein: CASSLPTRTTRLSNYGYTF. DNA for the CDR3: TGCGCCAGCAGCTTACCTACAAGGACAACCCGTCTTTCTAACTATGGCTACACCTTC.

This rearrangement joins TRBV11-2 to TRBJ1-1, with 7 bases lining up with TRBD1. Germline V CDR1 and CDR2: SGHAT, FQNNGV. The length of the CDR3 is 15 residues. Unmatched junction bases numbered 5, after V lost 1 base and J lost 3 bases. CDR3 residues: CASSLGTGRDTEAFF. CDR3 nucleotide sequence: TGTGCCAGCAGCTTAGGGACAGGCAGGGACACTGAAGCTTTCTTT.

This clone was observed once. The rearrangement links TRBV18 to TRBJ2-5; D might be TRBD1 (5 bases). The germline V and J ends were trimmed by 3 bases and 10 bases, with 15 bases remaining between them. This CDR3 is 13 amino acids long. Germline V lookup: CDR1 KGHSH, CDR2 LQKENI. The CDR3 region is CASSPEIQGYQYF. CDR3 sequence (DNA): TGTGCCAGCTCACCGGAGATTCAGGGTTACCAGTACTTC.

J is TRBJ1-5 and V is TRBV6-5, with a weak D call TRBD1 (5 bases). Trimming stripped 8 bases from V and 7 bases from J, with 15 bases between. The CDR3 contains 13 residues. Germline lookup yields CDR1 MNHEY and CDR2 SVGAGI. The CDR3 DNA is TGTGCCAGCTCCCCTGGGGCTGGACAGCCCCAGCATTTT. The encoded protein is CASSPGAGQPQHF.

The CDR3 loop is CASSLRTPSGTTDTQYF. Here the CDR3 DNA reads TGTGCCAGCAGCTTAAGAACCCCTAGCGGTACCACAGATACGCAGTATTTT. The V gene is TRBV13, the J gene TRBJ2-3; 7 bases are shared with TRBD2. CDR3 length: 17 residues. With 2 bases clipped from V and 2 bases from J, the junction kept 10 bases outside the gene matches. Germline loops: CDR1 PRHDT, CDR2 FYEKMQ (reference sequence).

The rearrangement joins TRBV28 to TRBJ1-3; D is unresolved. Germline V CDR1 and CDR2: MDHEN, SYDVKM. The V end was cut by 5 bases, the J end by 2 bases, with 7 bases between. The CDR3 extends over 13 amino acids. In DNA, the CDR3 is TGTGCCAGCAGTCAAACTCCTGGAAACACCATATATTTT. Amino acids: CASSQTPGNTIYF.

The rearrangement links TRBV19 to TRBJ2-7; 7 nucleotides agree with TRBD1. V gave up 2 bases and J gave up 3 bases; unmatched junction bases: 4. Germline V lookup: CDR1 LNHDA, CDR2 SQIVND (reference sequence). This CDR3 contains 14 residues. CDR3 region: CASSIRAGGYEQYF. CDR3 sequence (DNA): TGTGCCAGTAGTATAAGGGCAGGGGGCTACGAGCAGTACTTC.